These T cell receptor beta chains were read from a single sample in a study of CD8 T cells in ankylosing spondylitis. TCRdb re-called the 5' RACE reads through MiXCR, storing one row per CDR3 protein. This table holds 290,000 or so distinct CDR3 sequences, roughly 20% found once. What was sequenced was blood, either unsorted or a sorted T cell fraction (not recorded which). All receptors come from a female donor with ankylosing spondylitis or in good health (not recorded which). Both conserved end residues are part of each CDR3. The order of the fields is CDR3 protein, CDR3 DNA, D gene, J gene, V gene, clone size. D genes are given only for firm matches. Expanded clones get a size class; other rows say once, few or many, or leave the size out.

CDR3 protein: CASSPPGGGANVLTF
CDR3 DNA: TGTGCCAGCAGCCCACCTGGCGGTGGGGCCAACGTCCTGACTTTC
D gene: -
J gene: TRBJ2-6
V gene: TRBV7-8
clone size: -

CDR3 protein: CSARQGAWEETQYF
CDR3 DNA: TGCAGTGCTCGACAGGGGGCTTGGGAAGAGACCCAGTACTTC
D gene: TRBD1
J gene: TRBJ2-5
V gene: TRBV20-1
clone size: -

CDR3 protein: CASSFGAGTGINYGYTF
CDR3 DNA: TGTGCCAGCAGCTTTGGAGCCGGGACAGGGATTAACTATGGCTACACCTTC
D gene: TRBD1
J gene: TRBJ1-2
V gene: TRBV11-2
clone size: -

CDR3 protein: CASSLGGDRRGNQPQHF
CDR3 DNA: TGTGCCAGCAGTTTAGGGGGAGACAGACGGGGCAATCAGCCCCAGCATTTT
D gene: -
J gene: TRBJ1-5
V gene: TRBV6-5
clone size: few

CDR3 protein: CAISVPGMNTEAFF
CDR3 DNA: TGTGCCATCAGCGTCCCGGGGATGAACACTGAAGCTTTCTTT
D gene: -
J gene: TRBJ1-1
V gene: TRBV10-3
clone size: few

CDR3 protein: CSGGERFYEQYF
CDR3 DNA: TGCAGTGGGGGGGAGCGCTTCTACGAGCAGTACTTC
D gene: -
J gene: TRBJ2-7
V gene: TRBV20-1
clone size: -

CDR3 protein: CASRQPRGYNEQFF
CDR3 DNA: TGTGCCAGTAGGCAGCCTCGGGGTTACAATGAGCAGTTCTTC
D gene: -
J gene: TRBJ2-1
V gene: TRBV19
clone size: -

CDR3 protein: CATSRNQGLAGGETQYF
CDR3 DNA: TGTGCCACCAGCAGAAATCAGGGACTAGCGGGAGGCGAGACCCAGTACTTC
D gene: TRBD2
J gene: TRBJ2-5
V gene: TRBV15
clone size: few

CDR3 protein: CASSEARVEAFF
CDR3 DNA: TGTGCCAGCAGTGAAGCCCGAGTTGAAGCTTTCTTT
D gene: -
J gene: TRBJ1-1
V gene: TRBV6-1
clone size: -

CDR3 protein: CSVERDSGANVLTF
CDR3 DNA: TGCAGCGTTGAAAGAGATTCTGGGGCCAACGTCCTGACTTTC
D gene: -
J gene: TRBJ2-6
V gene: TRBV29-1
clone size: many

CDR3 protein: CASSHGRTGELFF
CDR3 DNA: TGTGCCAGCAGCCACGGGAGAACCGGGGAGCTGTTTTTT
D gene: -
J gene: TRBJ2-2
V gene: TRBV7-3
clone size: -

CDR3 protein: CASSEAIQVEGQPQHF
CDR3 DNA: TGCGCCAGCAGTGAGGCAATACAGGTTGAGGGTCAGCCCCAGCATTTT
D gene: -
J gene: TRBJ1-5
V gene: TRBV10-2
clone size: -

CDR3 protein: CASTLSPAPEAFF
CDR3 DNA: TGTGCCAGCACCCTGTCGCCAGCTCCTGAAGCTTTCTTT
D gene: -
J gene: TRBJ1-1
V gene: TRBV7-9
clone size: few

CDR3 protein: CATSRKVGVEQFF
CDR3 DNA: TGTGCCACCAGCAGAAAGGTAGGGGTTGAGCAGTTCTTC
D gene: -
J gene: TRBJ2-1
V gene: TRBV15
clone size: many

CDR3 protein: CASSGGTATNEKLFF
CDR3 DNA: TGCGCCAGCAGCGGGGGAACCGCAACTAATGAAAAACTGTTTTTT
D gene: -
J gene: TRBJ1-4
V gene: TRBV5-1
clone size: many

CDR3 protein: CSARGEQNFVSNQPQHF
CDR3 DNA: TGCAGTGCTAGAGGCGAGCAGAATTTTGTTAGCAATCAGCCCCAGCATTTT
D gene: -
J gene: TRBJ1-5
V gene: TRBV20-1
clone size: -

CDR3 protein: CASGQEVTADTQYF
CDR3 DNA: TGCGCCAGCGGCCAGGAGGTTACCGCGGATACGCAGTATTTT
D gene: -
J gene: TRBJ2-3
V gene: TRBV5-1
clone size: -

CDR3 protein: CASSEGQARGTDTQYF
CDR3 DNA: TGTGCCAGCAGTGAAGGGCAGGCCCGAGGCACAGATACGCAGTATTTT
D gene: -
J gene: TRBJ2-3
V gene: TRBV6-1
clone size: few

CDR3 protein: CASSLRQNNEQFF
CDR3 DNA: TGTGCCAGCAGCTTAAGGCAGAACAATGAGCAGTTCTTC
D gene: -
J gene: TRBJ2-1
V gene: TRBV7-2
clone size: few